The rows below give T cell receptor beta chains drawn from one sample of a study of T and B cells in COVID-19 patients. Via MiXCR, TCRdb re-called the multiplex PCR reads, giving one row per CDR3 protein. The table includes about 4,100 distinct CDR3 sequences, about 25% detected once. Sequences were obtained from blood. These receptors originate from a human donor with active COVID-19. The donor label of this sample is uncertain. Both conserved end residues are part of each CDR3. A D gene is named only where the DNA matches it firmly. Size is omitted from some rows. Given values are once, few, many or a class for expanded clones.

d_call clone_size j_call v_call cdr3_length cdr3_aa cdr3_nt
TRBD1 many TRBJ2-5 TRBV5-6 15 CASWRGTGVGETQYF TGTGCCAGCTGGCGCGGGACAGGGGTTGGAGAGACCCAGTACTTC
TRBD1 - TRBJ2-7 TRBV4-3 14 CASSHRQGAYEQYF TGCGCCAGCAGCCACAGACAGGGGGCCTACGAGCAGTACTTC
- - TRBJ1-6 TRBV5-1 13 CASSTDGNSPLHF TGCGCCAGCAGCACGGACGGTAATTCACCCCTCCACTTT
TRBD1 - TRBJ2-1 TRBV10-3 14 CAISTGQAYNEQFF TGTGCCATTTCGACGGGACAGGCCTACAATGAGCAGTTCTTC
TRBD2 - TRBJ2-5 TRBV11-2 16 CASSRGAAGGRETQYF TGTGCCAGCAGCCGAGGGGCAGCGGGGGGTAGAGAGACCCAGTACTTC
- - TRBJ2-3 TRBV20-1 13 CSAIMGGTDTQYF TGCAGTGCCATAATGGGGGGCACAGATACGCAGTATTTT
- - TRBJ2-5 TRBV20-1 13 CCAPRTVQETQYF TGCTGTGCTCCGCGGACAGTTCAAGAGACCCAGTACTTC
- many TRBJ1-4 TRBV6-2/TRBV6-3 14 CASNSVGRYEKLFF TGTGCCAGCAACTCGGTCGGGAGGTATGAAAAACTGTTTTTT
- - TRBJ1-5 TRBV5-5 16 CASSQLPDRLNQPQHF TGTGCCAGCAGCCAACTTCCGGACAGACTCAATCAGCCCCAGCATTTT
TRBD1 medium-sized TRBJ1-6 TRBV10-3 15 CAISNTGEGNSPLHF TGTGCCATCAGCAACACAGGGGAGGGTAATTCACCCCTCCACTTT
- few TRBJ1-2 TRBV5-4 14 CASSPGAGHYGYTF TGTGCCAGCAGCCCGGGTGCCGGACACTATGGCTACACCTTC
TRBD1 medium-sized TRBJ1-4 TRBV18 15 CASSSTQGQNEKLFF TGTGCCAGCTCATCGACTCAGGGACAGAATGAAAAACTGTTTTTT
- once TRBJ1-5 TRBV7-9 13 CASSSHPNQPQHF TGTGCCAGCAGCTCTCATCCGAATCAGCCCCAGCATTTT
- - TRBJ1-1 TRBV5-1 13 CASSLNKQTEAFF TGCGCCAGCAGCTTGAATAAGCAGACTGAAGCTTTCTTT
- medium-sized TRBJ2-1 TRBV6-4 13 CASSDEGYSEQFF TGTGCCAGCAGTGATGAGGGGTACAGTGAGCAGTTCTTC
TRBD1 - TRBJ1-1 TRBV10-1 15 CASSEPPGQRTEAFF TGCGCCAGCAGTGAGCCCCCGGGACAGCGCACTGAAGCTTTCTTT
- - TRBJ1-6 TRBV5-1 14 CASSLLRSYSPLHF TGCGCCAGCAGCTTGTTGCGTTCTTATTCACCCCTCCACTTT
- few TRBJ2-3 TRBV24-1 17 CATSDATGPFSTDTQYF TGTGCCACCAGTGACGCGACAGGACCCTTTAGCACAGATACGCAGTATTTT
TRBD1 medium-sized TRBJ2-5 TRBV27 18 CASSLRAPGTGLVETQYF TGTGCCAGCAGTTTAAGGGCCCCCGGGACAGGGCTGGTTGAGACCCAGTACTTC
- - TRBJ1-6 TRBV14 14 CASSQAGYNSPLHF TGTGCCAGCAGCCAAGCCGGATATAATTCACCCCTCCACTTT
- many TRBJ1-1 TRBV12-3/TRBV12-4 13 CASSLGTNTEAFF TGTGCCAGCAGTTTGGGTACGAACACTGAAGCTTTCTTT
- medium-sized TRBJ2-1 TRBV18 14 CASSSQTGRSEQFF TGTGCCAGCTCATCCCAGACGGGGAGAAGTGAGCAGTTCTTC
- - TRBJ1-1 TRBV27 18 CASRYSGTSLLGNTEAFF TGTGCCAGCAGATACTCCGGGACATCCCTTTTGGGGAACACTGAAGCTTTCTTT
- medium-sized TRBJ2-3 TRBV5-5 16 CASSWAGARGTDTQYF TGTGCCAGCAGCTGGGCGGGGGCAAGGGGCACAGATACGCAGTATTTT
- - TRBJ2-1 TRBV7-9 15 CASSLIGGHYNEQFF TGTGCCAGCAGCTTAATCGGGGGCCACTACAATGAGCAGTTCTTC
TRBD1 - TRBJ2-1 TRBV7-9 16 CASRQTTGAEYNEQFF TGTGCCAGCAGGCAAACAACAGGGGCGGAATACAATGAGCAGTTCTTC
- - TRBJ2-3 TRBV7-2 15 CASSLEGVSTDTQYF TGTGCCAGCAGCCTGGAGGGGGTTAGCACAGATACGCAGTATTTT
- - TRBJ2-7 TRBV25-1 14 CASSELIDNYEQYF TGTGCCAGCAGTGAACTTATCGACAACTACGAGCAGTACTTC
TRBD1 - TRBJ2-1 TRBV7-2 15 CASSFDRGKNDEQFF TGTGCCAGCAGTTTCGACAGGGGAAAGAATGATGAGCAGTTCTTC
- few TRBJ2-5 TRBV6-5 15 CASSGRQGPRETQYF TGTGCCAGCAGCGGACGCCAGGGTCCCCGAGAGACCCAGTACTTC
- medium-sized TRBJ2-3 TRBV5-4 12 CASNRDTDTQYF TGTGCCAGCAACCGAGACACAGATACGCAGTATTTT
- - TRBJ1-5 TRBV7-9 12 CASSLGNQPQHF TGTGCCAGCAGCTTAGGAAATCAGCCCCAGCATTTT
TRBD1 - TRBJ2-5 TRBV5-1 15 CASSPRTGGQETQYF TGCGCCAGCAGCCCAAGGACAGGGGGTCAAGAGACCCAGTACTTC
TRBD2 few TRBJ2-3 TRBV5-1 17 CASSLESGGYSTDTQYF TGCGCCAGCAGCTTGGAGAGCGGGGGGTATAGCACAGATACGCAGTATTTT
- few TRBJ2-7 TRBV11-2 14 CASSWGQGSGEQYF TGTGCCAGCAGCTGGGGTCAGGGGTCCGGCGAGCAGTACTTC
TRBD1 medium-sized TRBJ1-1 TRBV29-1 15 CSVEGRQGLNTEAFF TGCAGCGTTGAGGGTCGACAGGGACTGAACACTGAAGCTTTCTTT
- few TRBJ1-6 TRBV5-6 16 CASSLLGGGSNSPLHF TGTGCCAGCAGCCTCCTCGGGGGGGGTTCTAATTCACCCCTCCACTTT
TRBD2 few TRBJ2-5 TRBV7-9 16 CASSLAASGDGETQYF TGTGCCAGCAGCTTAGCAGCTAGCGGGGATGGGGAGACCCAGTACTTC
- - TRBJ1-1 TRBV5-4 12 CASSEAQTEAFF TGTGCCAGCAGTGAAGCTCAGACTGAAGCTTTCTTT
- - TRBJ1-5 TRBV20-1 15 CSARVLGKDNQPQHF TGCAGTGCTAGAGTGCTAGGGAAGGACAATCAGCCCCAGCATTTT
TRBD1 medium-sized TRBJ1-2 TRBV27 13 CASSFRDSRGYTF TGTGCCAGCAGTTTCAGGGACAGTAGGGGCTACACCTTC
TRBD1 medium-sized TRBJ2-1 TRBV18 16 CASSPYGQGASNEQFF TGTGCCAGCTCACCCTATGGACAGGGGGCGTCCAATGAGCAGTTCTTC
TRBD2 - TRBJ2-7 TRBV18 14 CASSPRGGSYEQYF TGTGCCAGCTCACCACGGGGGGGCTCCTACGAGCAGTACTTC
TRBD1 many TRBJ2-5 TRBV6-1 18 CASSERYGQAIPVGTQYF TGTGCCAGCAGTGAACGCTATGGACAGGCGATACCGGTTGGGACCCAGTACTTC
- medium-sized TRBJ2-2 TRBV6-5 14 CASSYRGGTGELFF TGTGCCAGCAGTTACAGGGGGGGCACCGGGGAGCTGTTTTTT
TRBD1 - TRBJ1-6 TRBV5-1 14 CASSPGQNNSPLHF TGCGCCAGCAGCCCGGGACAGAATAATTCACCCCTCCACTTT
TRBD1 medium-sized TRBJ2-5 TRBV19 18 CASSLRETGGVGQETQYF TGTGCCAGTAGTTTAAGGGAGACAGGGGGCGTGGGTCAAGAGACCCAGTACTTC
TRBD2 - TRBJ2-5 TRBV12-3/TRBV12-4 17 CASSLWLAGGGWETQYF TGTGCCAGCAGTTTATGGCTAGCGGGGGGTGGGTGGGAGACCCAGTACTTC
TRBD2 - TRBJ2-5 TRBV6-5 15 CASNRLAGVEETQYF TGTGCCAGCAACAGACTAGCGGGGGTTGAAGAGACCCAGTACTTC